This T cell receptor (beta chain) was captured in a study of beta chain features in type 1 diabetes. Across the whole study: Age, gender, cell numbers and subset yield matched between patients and controls.

CDR3 length: 15 residues. Germline V lookup: CDR1 MNHEY, CDR2 SVGAGI. V dropped 0 bases and J dropped 10 bases, with 15 bases sitting between them. General study findings and limits: Across all four CD4+ subsets, people with type 1 diabetes showed modestly shorter TCRB CDR3s. The study notes PCR might favor shorter templates equally in patients and controls. When VDJ junctions were examined, type 1 diabetes patients showed fewer insertions and more deletions.

Every isolated RNA sample was fully reverse transcribed, so sequencing captured expressed TCRB transcripts. Clones were sequenced by immunoSEQ multiplex PCR, and TCRdb holds only the in-frame ones, with some missing. This sample has under 300,000 clones, with 14% found just once. On this clone: The antigen is unknown.

This TCR came from a man aged 25 to 45 with type 1 diabetes. The genes are TRBV6-5 and TRBJ1-4; a possible D gene is TRBD1 (5 bases). The sequenced sample was naive CD4+ T cells from blood. CDR3 DNA: TGTGCCAGCAGTTACTCGAGGGACTCATTGGCAAAACTGTTTTTT. This codes for CASSYSRDSLAKLFF.